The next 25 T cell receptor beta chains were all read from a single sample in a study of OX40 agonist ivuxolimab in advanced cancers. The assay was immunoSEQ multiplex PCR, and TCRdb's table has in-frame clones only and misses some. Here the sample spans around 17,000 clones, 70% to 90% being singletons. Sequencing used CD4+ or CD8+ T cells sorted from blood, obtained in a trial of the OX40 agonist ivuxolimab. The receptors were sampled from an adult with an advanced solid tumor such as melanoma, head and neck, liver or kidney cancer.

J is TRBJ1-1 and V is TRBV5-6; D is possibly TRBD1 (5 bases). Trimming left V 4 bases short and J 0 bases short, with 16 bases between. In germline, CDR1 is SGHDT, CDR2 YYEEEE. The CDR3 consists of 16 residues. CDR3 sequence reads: CASSITGGLMNTEAFF. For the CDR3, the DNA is TGTGCCAGCAGCATAACCGGGGGACTCATGAACACTGAAGCTTTCTTT.

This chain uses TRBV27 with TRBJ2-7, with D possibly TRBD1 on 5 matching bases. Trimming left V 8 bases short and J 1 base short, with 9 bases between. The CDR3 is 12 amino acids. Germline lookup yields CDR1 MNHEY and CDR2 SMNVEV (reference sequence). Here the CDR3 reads CASGDSSYEQYF. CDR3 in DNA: TGTGCCAGCGGAGACAGTTCCTACGAGCAGTACTTC.

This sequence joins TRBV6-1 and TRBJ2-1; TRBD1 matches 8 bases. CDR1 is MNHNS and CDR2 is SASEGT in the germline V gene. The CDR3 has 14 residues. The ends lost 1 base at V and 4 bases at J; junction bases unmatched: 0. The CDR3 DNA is TGTGCCAGCAGTGAAGGGGACAGGTACAATGAGCAGTTCTTC. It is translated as CASSEGDRYNEQFF.

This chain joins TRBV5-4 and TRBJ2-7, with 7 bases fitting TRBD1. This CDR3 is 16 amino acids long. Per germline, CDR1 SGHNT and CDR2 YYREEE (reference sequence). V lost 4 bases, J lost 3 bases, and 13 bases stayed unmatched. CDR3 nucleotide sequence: TGTGCCAGCAGCCAAGACGACGACAGGGTCAGCTACGAGCAGTACTTC. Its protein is CASSQDDDRVSYEQYF.

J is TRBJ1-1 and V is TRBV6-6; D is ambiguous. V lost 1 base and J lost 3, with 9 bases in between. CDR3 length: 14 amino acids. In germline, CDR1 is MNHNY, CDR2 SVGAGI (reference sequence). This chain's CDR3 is CASSYYEEHTEAFF. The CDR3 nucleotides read TGTGCCAGCAGTTACTACGAGGAGCACACTGAAGCTTTCTTT.

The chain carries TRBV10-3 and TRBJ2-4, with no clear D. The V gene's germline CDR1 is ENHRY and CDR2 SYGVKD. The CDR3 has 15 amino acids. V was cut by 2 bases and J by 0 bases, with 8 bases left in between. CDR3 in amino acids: CAISEDRLAKNIQYF. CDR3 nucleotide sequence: TGTGCCATCAGTGAGGACCGACTAGCCAAAAACATTCAGTACTTC.

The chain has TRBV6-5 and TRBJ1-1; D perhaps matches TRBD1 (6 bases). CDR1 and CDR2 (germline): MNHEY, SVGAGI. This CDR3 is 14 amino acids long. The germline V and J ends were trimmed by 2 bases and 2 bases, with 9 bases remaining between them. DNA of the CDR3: TGTGCCAGCAGTTACGCAGGGGTAAACACTGAAGCTTTCTTT. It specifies CASSYAGVNTEAFF.

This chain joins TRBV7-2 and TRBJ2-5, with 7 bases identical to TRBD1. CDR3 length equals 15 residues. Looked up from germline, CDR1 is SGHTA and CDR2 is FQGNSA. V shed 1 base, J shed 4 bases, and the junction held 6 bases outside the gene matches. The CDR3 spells CASSLEDRARETQYF. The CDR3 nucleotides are TGTGCCAGCAGCTTAGAAGACAGGGCACGAGAGACCCAGTACTTC.

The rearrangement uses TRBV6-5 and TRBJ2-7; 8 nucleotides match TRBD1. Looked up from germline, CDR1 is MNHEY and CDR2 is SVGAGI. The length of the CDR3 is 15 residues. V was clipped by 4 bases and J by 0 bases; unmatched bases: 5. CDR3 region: CASSWSGGNSYEQYF. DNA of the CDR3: TGTGCCAGCAGTTGGTCAGGGGGCAACTCCTACGAGCAGTACTTC.

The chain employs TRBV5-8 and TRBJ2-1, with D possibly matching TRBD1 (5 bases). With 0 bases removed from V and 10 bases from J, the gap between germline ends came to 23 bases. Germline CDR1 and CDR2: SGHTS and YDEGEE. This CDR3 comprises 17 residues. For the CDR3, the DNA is TGTGCCAGCAGCTTGGAATTGGTACAGGACACAATAGACGAGCAGTTCTTC. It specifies CASSLELVQDTIDEQFF.

Here the CDR3 reads CASSYTSGSVEQFF. CDR3 DNA sequence: TGTGCCAGCAGTTATACTAGCGGGAGCGTTGAGCAGTTCTTC. This chain links TRBV7-6 with TRBJ2-1; 11 bases agree with TRBD2. The ends lost 6 bases at V and 9 bases at J; junction bases unmatched: 7. Germline V gene sequence: CDR1 SGHVS, CDR2 FNYEAQ. This CDR3 region has 14 residues.

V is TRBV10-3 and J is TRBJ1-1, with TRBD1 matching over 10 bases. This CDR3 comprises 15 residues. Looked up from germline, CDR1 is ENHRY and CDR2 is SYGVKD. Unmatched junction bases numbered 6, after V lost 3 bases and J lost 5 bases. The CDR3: CAISDPDRGRTEAFF. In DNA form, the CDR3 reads TGTGCCATCAGTGACCCTGACAGGGGGCGAACTGAAGCTTTCTTT.

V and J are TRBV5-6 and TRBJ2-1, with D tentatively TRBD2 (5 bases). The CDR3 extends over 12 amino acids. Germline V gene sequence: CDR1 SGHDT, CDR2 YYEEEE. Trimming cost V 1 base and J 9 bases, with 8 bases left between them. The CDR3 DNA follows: TGTGCCAGCAGCTTGACGGGGAGTGAGCAGTTCTTC. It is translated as CASSLTGSEQFF. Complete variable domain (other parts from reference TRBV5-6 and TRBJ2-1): DAGVTQSPTHLIKTRGQQVTLRCSPKSGHDTVSWYQQALGQGPQFIFQYYEEEERQRGNFPDRFSGHQFPNYSSELNVNALLLGDSALYLCASSLTGSEQFFGPGTRLTVL.

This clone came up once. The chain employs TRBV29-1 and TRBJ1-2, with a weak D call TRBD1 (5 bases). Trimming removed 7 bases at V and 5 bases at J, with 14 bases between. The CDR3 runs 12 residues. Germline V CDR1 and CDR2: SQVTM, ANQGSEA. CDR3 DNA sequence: TGCAGCGATGTGGGAGGGACTTATGGCTACACCTTC. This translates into CSDVGGTYGYTF.

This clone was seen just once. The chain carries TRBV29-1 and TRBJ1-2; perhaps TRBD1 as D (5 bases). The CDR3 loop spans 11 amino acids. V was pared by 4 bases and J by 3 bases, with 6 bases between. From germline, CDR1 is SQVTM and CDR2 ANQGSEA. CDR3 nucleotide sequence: TGCAGCGTTGGGGGGGACTATGGCTACACCTTC. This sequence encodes CSVGGDYGYTF.

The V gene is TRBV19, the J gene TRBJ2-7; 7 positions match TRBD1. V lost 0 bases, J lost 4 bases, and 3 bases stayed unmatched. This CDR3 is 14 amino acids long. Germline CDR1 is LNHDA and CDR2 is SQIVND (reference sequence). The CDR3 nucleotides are TGTGCCAGTAGTATAGATACAGGGGCATACGAGCAGTACTTC. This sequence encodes CASSIDTGAYEQYF.

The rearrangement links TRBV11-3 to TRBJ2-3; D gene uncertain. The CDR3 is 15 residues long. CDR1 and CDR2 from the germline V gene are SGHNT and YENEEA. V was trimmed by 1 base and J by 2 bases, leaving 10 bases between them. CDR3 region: CASSLGGSFTDTQYF. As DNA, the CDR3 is TGTGCCAGCAGCTTAGGAGGTAGCTTCACAGATACGCAGTATTTT.

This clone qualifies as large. CDR3 protein: CASSSGQDEQYF. The CDR3 nucleotides are TGTGCCAGCAGTTCGGGACAGGACGAGCAGTACTTC. J is TRBJ2-7 and V is TRBV2; 8 nucleotides align to TRBD1. J gave up 5 bases and V 5 bases, and 2 bases lay outside the gene matches. Germline V lookup: CDR1 SNHLY, CDR2 FYNNEI. The CDR3 runs 12 residues.

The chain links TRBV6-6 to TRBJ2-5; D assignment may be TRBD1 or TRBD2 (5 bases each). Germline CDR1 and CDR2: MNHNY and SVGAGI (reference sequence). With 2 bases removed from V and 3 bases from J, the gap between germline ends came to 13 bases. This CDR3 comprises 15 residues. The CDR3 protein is CASSYPGAPKETQYF. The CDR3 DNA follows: TGTGCCAGCAGTTACCCCGGGGCCCCTAAAGAGACCCAGTACTTC.

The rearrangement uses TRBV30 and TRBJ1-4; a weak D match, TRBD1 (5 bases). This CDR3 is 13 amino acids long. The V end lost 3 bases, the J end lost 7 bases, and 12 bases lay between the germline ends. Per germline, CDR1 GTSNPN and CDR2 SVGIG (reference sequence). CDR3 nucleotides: TGTGCCTGGAGAGGTCGGGGCTTTGAAAAACTGTTTTTT. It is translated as CAWRGRGFEKLFF.

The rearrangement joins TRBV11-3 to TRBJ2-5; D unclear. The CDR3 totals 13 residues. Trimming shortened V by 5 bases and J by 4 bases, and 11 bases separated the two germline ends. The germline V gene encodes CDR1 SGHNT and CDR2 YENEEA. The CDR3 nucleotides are TGTGCCAGCAGCCCGCACGGCGGAGAGACCCAGTACTTC. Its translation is CASSPHGGETQYF.

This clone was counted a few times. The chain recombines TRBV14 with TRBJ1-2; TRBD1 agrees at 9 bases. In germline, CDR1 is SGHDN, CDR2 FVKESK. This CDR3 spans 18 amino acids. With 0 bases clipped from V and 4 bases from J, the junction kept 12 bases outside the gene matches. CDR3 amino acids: CASSQDLGTGPFSYGYTF. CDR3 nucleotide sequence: TGTGCCAGCAGCCAAGATCTCGGGACAGGGCCTTTCTCCTATGGCTACACCTTC. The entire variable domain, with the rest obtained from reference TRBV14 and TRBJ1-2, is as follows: EAGVTQFPSHSVIEKGQTVTLRCDPISGHDNLYWYRRVMGKEIKFLLHFVKESKQDESGMPNNRFLAERTGGTYSTLKVQPAELEDSGVYFCASSQDLGTGPFSYGYTFGSGTRLTVV.

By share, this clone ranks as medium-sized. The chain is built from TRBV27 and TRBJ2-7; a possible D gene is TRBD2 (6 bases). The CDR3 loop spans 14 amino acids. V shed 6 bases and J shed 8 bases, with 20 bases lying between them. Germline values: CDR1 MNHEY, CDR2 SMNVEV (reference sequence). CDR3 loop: CASSYQGLTRKQYF. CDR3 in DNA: TGTGCCAGCAGCTACCAGGGACTTACGAGGAAGCAGTACTTC.

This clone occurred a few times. The CDR3 bases are TGTGCCAGTAGTATGGAGGTTGGGGACACTGAAGCTTTCTTT. The encoded protein is CASSMEVGDTEAFF. The V gene is TRBV19, the J gene TRBJ1-1, with D hard to call. Germline V CDR1 and CDR2: LNHDA, SQIVND (reference sequence). CDR3 length equals 14 residues. Trimming cost V 3 bases and J 3 bases, with 11 bases left between them.

The CDR3 nucleotides are TGTGCCAGCAGCAGACTAGCGGGAGTTGAAAATGAGCAGTTCTTC. It codes for CASSRLAGVENEQFF. This chain uses TRBV7-6 with TRBJ2-1, with 12 bases fitting TRBD2. With 5 bases clipped from V and 7 bases from J, the junction kept 6 bases outside the gene matches. The CDR3 contains 15 residues. Germline loops: CDR1 SGHVS, CDR2 FNYEAQ.